This TCR beta chain emerged from a study of blood T cell repertoires in COVID-19. Across the study: Collection of acute and convalescent COVID-19 samples took place in the United States, Italy and Spain. The analysed material was cDNA or gDNA that came from T cells, B-cell-depleted T cells, or PBMCs.

Trimming removed 3 bases from V and 0 bases from J, with 9 bases in between. The CDR3 is 14 amino acids. Looked up from germline, CDR1 is SGHRS and CDR2 is YFSETQ. Here immunoSEQ multiplex PCR was the method, and the copy in TCRdb shows in-frame clones only, minus some. The repertoire has tens of thousands of clones, around nine tenths of them found once; the top ten carry under 15%. This clonotype was sampled from a man at least 80 years old with acute or convalescent COVID-19. The chain recombines TRBV5-1 with TRBJ1-2; no clear D. Sequenced input: peripheral blood. The CDR3 loop reads CASSSSGPNYGYTF. The CDR3 DNA reads TGCGCCAGCAGCTCCAGCGGTCCTAACTATGGCTACACCTTC.